Each of the 3 T cell receptor beta chains below was sequenced from the same sample in a study of shared clonotypes between healthy human individuals. Selected positively for CCR7 and CD45RO-negative, naive CD8 cells excluded terminally differentiated effector memory CD45RA+ cells. TCRdb's table, derived via immunoSEQ multiplex PCR, lists solely in-frame clones and lacks some. Of 800,000 to 950,000 clones listed, approximately 96% are singletons. Sequenced input: naive CD8+ T cells sorted from blood. The receptors stem from a man aged 25-45 years in good health.

This clone was seen just once. This chain joins TRBV4-1 and TRBJ1-4, with D unclear. The germline V gene has CDR1 MGHRA and CDR2 YSYEKL. V lost 1 base and J 5 bases, leaving 8 bases between the germline ends. The CDR3 totals 14 residues. For the CDR3, the DNA is TGCGCCAGCAGCCAAGTCGTCGGAAATGAAAAACTGTTTTTT. It translates to CASSQVVGNEKLFF.

This rearrangement joins TRBV14 to TRBJ1-3; maybe TRBD1 (5 bases). From germline, CDR1 is SGHDN and CDR2 FVKESK. The CDR3 extends over 16 amino acids. Trimming left V 0 bases short and J 5 bases short, with 14 bases between. CDR3 in amino acids: CASSQDAGQGRNTIYF. The CDR3 DNA is TGTGCCAGCAGCCAAGATGCCGGCCAGGGAAGAAACACCATATATTTT.

About this clone: The same CDR3 arises from other DNA sequences in this sample as well. The rearrangement links TRBV6-5 to TRBJ1-2, with no clear D. V was shortened by 2 bases and J by 5 bases, with 9 bases between the two germline ends. Looked up from germline, CDR1 is MNHEY and CDR2 is SVGAGI. The CDR3 covers 13 residues. The CDR3 DNA follows: TGTGCCAGCAGTTACGGTCTCCTTTATGGCTACACCTTC. It is translated as CASSYGLLYGYTF.